The sequence of this TCR beta chain was determined in a study of blood T cell repertoires in COVID-19. Germline values: CDR1 GTSNPN, CDR2 SVGIG (reference sequence). The CDR3 contains 14 residues. V dropped 3 bases and J dropped 5; count of bases not matched to a gene: 6. Cohorts were assigned according to the clinical history that participants reported. In the original analysis: Reference gene primers were amplified, and this amplification served to estimate nucleated cell counts. Sequencing was performed with immunoSEQ multiplex PCR; in TCRdb, only in-frame clones are kept and a portion is missing. The DNA was the basis for D and trimming; V, J and clone size are from that table. Of over 250,000 clones in the sample, approximately 90% were seen once.

The specimen was PBMCs or T cells enriched from blood (not recorded which). The rearrangement joins TRBV30 to TRBJ1-5, with TRBD1 identical over 8 bases. This clonotype originated in a young woman who had recovered from COVID-19. CDR3 sequence: CAWRLTGEDQPQHF. Written as DNA, the CDR3 is TGTGCCTGGAGATTGACAGGGGAGGATCAGCCCCAGCATTTT.